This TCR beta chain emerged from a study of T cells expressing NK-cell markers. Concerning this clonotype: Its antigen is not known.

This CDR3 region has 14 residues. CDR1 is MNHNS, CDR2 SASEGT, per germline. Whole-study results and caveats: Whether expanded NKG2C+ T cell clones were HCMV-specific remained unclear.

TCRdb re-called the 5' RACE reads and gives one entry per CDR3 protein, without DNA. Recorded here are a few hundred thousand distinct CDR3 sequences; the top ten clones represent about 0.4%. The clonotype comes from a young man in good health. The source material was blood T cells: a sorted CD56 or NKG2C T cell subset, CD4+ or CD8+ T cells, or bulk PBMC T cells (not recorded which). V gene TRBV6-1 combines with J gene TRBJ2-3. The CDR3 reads CASGQTRSTDTQYF.